This entry concerns a single TCR beta chain. Its target is not known. Generated by immunoSEQ multiplex PCR, the TCRdb table keeps only in-frame clones and is missing some. The sample has approximately 74,000 clones; around 79% are singletons. This entry belongs to a study of OX40 agonist ivuxolimab in advanced cancers. Germline loops: CDR1 MRHNA, CDR2 SNTAGT. V was pared by 3 bases and J by 5 bases, with 4 bases of the junction left unmatched. This CDR3 has 14 residues. Findings of the study overall: Clonal expansion was seen in CD4+ and CD8+ blood T cells by week 6 at 0.1 to 3.0 mg/kg. Mean expanded clone counts were higher in CD8+ than CD4+ T cells.

Source: CD4+ or CD8+ T cells sorted from blood, taken in a trial of the OX40 agonist ivuxolimab. The sequence was collected from an adult with an advanced solid tumor such as melanoma, head and neck, liver or kidney cancer. The gene calls are TRBV6-4 and TRBJ2-1; 7 bases line up with TRBD1. The chain's CDR3 is CASSDRDRNNEQFF. DNA for the CDR3: TGTGCCAGCAGTGATAGGGACAGAAACAATGAGCAGTTCTTC.